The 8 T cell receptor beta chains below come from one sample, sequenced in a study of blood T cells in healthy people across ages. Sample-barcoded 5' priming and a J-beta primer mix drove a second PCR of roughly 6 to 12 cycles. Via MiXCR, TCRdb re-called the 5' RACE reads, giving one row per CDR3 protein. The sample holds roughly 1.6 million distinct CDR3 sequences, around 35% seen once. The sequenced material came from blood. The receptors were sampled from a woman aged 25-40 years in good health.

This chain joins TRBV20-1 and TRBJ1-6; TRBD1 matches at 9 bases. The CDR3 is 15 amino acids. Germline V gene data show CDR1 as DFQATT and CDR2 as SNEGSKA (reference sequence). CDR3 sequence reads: CGKQGAITGNSPLHF. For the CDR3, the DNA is TGCGGAAAACAGGGGGCAATTACGGGGAATTCACCCCTCCACTTT.

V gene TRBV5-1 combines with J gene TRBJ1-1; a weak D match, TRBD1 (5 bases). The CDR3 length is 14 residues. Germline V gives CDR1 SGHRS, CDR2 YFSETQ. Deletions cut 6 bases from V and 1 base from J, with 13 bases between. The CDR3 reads CASTLGEGNTEAFF. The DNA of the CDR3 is TGCGCCAGCACCCTGGGGGAGGGGAACACTGAAGCTTTCTTT.

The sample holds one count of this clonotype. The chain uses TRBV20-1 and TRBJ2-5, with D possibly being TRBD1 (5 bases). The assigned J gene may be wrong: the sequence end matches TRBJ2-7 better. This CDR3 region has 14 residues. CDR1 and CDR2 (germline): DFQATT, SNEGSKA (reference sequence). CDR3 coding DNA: TGCAGTGCTGTTAATATACAGGCCCCCTACGAGCAGTACTTC. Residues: CSAVNIQAPYEQYF.

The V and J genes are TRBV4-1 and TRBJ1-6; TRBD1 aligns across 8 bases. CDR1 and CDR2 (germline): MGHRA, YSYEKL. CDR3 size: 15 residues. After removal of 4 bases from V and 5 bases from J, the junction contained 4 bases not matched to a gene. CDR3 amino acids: CASSPPGQDNSPLHF. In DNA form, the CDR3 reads TGCGCCAGCAGCCCTCCGGGACAGGATAATTCACCCCTCCACTTT.

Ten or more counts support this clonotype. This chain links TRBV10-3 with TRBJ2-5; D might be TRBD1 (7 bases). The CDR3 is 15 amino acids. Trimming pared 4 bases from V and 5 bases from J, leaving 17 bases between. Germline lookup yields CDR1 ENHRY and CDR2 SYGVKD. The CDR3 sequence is CAISVRGQPGETQYF. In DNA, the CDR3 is TGTGCCATCAGTGTGCGGGGACAGCCCGGGGAGACCCAGTACTTC.

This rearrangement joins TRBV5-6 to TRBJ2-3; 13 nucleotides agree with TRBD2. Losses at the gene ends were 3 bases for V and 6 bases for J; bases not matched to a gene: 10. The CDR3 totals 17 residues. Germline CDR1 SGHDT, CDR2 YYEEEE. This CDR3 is CASSYGLAGAGVDTQYF. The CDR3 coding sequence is TGTGCCAGCAGCTATGGACTAGCGGGAGCGGGGGTGGATACGCAGTATTTT.

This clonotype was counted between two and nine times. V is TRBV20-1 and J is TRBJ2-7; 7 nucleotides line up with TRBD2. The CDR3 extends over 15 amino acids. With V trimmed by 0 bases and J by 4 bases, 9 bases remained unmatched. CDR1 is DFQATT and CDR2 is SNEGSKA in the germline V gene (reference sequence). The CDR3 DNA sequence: TGCAGTGCTAGAGATTTGGCTAGCGGTTGGTACGAGCAGTACTTC. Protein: CSARDLASGWYEQYF.

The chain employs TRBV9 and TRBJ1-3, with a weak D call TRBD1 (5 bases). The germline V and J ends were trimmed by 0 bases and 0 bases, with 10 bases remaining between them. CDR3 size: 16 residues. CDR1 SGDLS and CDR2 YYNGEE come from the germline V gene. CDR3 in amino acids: CASSVVSDSSGNTIYF. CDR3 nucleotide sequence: TGTGCCAGCAGCGTAGTCAGCGACAGCTCTGGAAACACCATATATTTT.